This entry lists 7 T cell receptor beta chains sequenced from one sample in a study of T cells after yellow fever vaccination. TCRdb processed the 5' RACE reads anew with MiXCR; each CDR3 protein has one entry. Of 100,000 to 150,000 distinct CDR3 sequences in the sample, approximately 7% were seen once. Sequenced material: CD4+ T cells sorted from PBMCs, taken less than 11 days after the first yellow fever vaccination. Receptor source: a man between 18 and 35 years old who received the YFV17D yellow fever vaccine.

This clonotype has a count of ten or more. This chain links TRBV7-2 with TRBJ1-2; D is undetermined. There are 12 residues in the CDR3. CDR1 SGHTA and CDR2 FQGNSA come from the germline V gene. Trimming shortened V by 6 bases and J by 6 bases, and 11 bases separated the two germline ends. The CDR3 region has the DNA TGTGCCAGCAGGTCCGGACTGAATGGCTACACCTTC. Translation: CASRSGLNGYTF.

Ten or more counts support this clonotype. The V call is TRBV6-2 or TRBV6-3, the J call TRBJ1-3, with D unresolved. This CDR3 has 14 amino acids. CDR1 is MNHEY, CDR2 SVGEGT, per germline. Trimming removed 7 bases from V and 1 base from J, with 11 bases in between. In DNA, the CDR3 is TGTGCCAGCATCGGAGGGAATTCTGGAAACACCATATATTTT. It yields the protein CASIGGNSGNTIYF.

The genes are TRBV18 and TRBJ1-2; D is possibly TRBD1 (5 bases). The V gene's germline CDR1 is KGHSH and CDR2 LQKENI. V was trimmed by 4 bases and J by 3 bases, leaving 9 bases between them. The CDR3 loop spans 13 amino acids. CDR3 region: CASSQTADYGYTF. The CDR3, as DNA: TGTGCCAGCTCACAGACAGCCGACTATGGCTACACCTTC.

There are many counts of this clonotype. The CDR3 DNA follows: TGTGCCAGCAGTGCACTCCCCAGGGAGGGTCAGCCCCAGCATTTT. It encodes CASSALPREGQPQHF. This chain links TRBV6-1 with TRBJ1-5; a possible D gene is TRBD1 (5 bases). Germline V CDR1 and CDR2: MNHNS, SASEGT. Trimming removed 4 bases from V and 6 bases from J, with 16 bases in between. This CDR3 region has 15 residues.

This clonotype came up many times. The chain is built from TRBV30 and TRBJ2-2; 11 nucleotides match TRBD2. V was pared by 3 bases and J by 0 bases, with 0 bases of the junction left unmatched. This CDR3 is 15 amino acids long. Germline CDR1 GTSNPN, CDR2 SVGIG (reference sequence). DNA of the CDR3: TGTGCCTGGAGGACTAGCGGGGCGAACACCGGGGAGCTGTTTTTT. Its translation: CAWRTSGANTGELFF.

The rearrangement links TRBV15 to TRBJ2-5, with 8 bases matching TRBD1. With 3 bases clipped from V and 4 bases from J, the junction kept 4 bases outside the gene matches. The CDR3 has 14 residues. Germline V CDR1 and CDR2: LNHNV, YYDKDF (reference sequence). CDR3 coding DNA: TGTGCCACCAGCAGGGCAGGGGGCAGAGAGACCCAGTACTTC. Amino acid sequence: CATSRAGGRETQYF. The variable domain in full, completed from reference TRBV15 and TRBJ2-5, reads DAMVIQNPRYQVTQFGKPVTLSCSQTLNHNVMYWYQQKSSQAPKLLFHYYDKDFNNEADTPDNFQSRRPNTSFCFLDIRSPGLGDTAMYLCATSRAGGRETQYFGPGTRLLVL.

Only one count was recorded for this clonotype. The chain carries TRBV3-1 and TRBJ2-7; D not certain. The CDR3 loop spans 14 amino acids. Germline loops: CDR1 LGHDT, CDR2 YNNKEL (reference sequence). With 2 bases removed from V and 6 bases from J, the gap between germline ends came to 14 bases. CDR3 nucleotides: TGTGCCAGCAGCCAAACCATCAGAGTGGGCGAGCAGTACTTC. Protein product: CASSQTIRVGEQYF.